These 32 T cell receptor beta chains share one sample of origin, sequenced in a study of vaccination and CD4 T cells after COVID-19. The Oncomine TCR Beta short-read assay was applied to DNA of cultured CD4+ T cells. TCRdb redid the calling of the PCR reads with MiXCR, one entry per CDR3 protein. The data hold around 26,000 distinct CDR3 sequences, with about three fifths observed a single time. The treatment: approximately 9-day PBMC culture with coronavirus spike peptide pools or control peptides (ViraFEST assay). Their target antigens are unknown. Specimen: CD4+ T cells from blood, cultured in vitro. The receptor set was obtained from a human donor who had recovered from COVID-19.

The chain joins TRBV5-8 to TRBJ2-2; D is ambiguous. V gave up 6 bases and J gave up 6 bases, with 12 bases separating them. CDR3 length: 13 residues. Germline lookup yields CDR1 SGHTS and CDR2 YDEGEE. CDR3 residues: CASTTKTPGELFF. CDR3 sequence (DNA): TGTGCCAGCACCACGAAAACCCCCGGGGAGCTGTTTTTT.

This clonotype was picked up a small number of times. The chain couples TRBV24-1 to TRBJ1-5; possible D gene TRBD1, 5 bases. CDR3 length: 17 residues. The V gene's germline CDR1 is KGHDR and CDR2 SFDVKD. V was clipped by 3 bases and J by 1 base, with 15 bases between them. The CDR3, as DNA: TGTGCCACCAGTGATGGGGCGCGAGTAGGAAGCAATCAGCCCCAGCATTTT. This codes for CATSDGARVGSNQPQHF.

By sample fraction, this clonotype is medium-sized. The V call is TRBV27, the J call TRBJ1-2; D is unresolved. V lost 4 bases and J 2 bases, leaving 14 bases between the germline ends. The CDR3 runs to 15 residues. CDR1 MNHEY and CDR2 SMNVEV come from the germline V gene (reference sequence). CDR3 sequence (DNA): TGTGCCAGCAGTTCACGGTGGACCGCGAACTATGGCTACACCTTC. Amino acids: CASSSRWTANYGYTF.

V usage is TRBV15 and J usage is TRBJ1-1; D is unresolved. V lost 5 bases, J lost 1 base, and 17 bases lay in between. Germline CDR1 LNHNV, CDR2 YYDKDF (reference sequence). The CDR3 has 16 amino acids. The CDR3, as DNA: TGTGCCACCAGCTCACACGTGTCCAACCCGAACACTGAAGCTTTCTTT. Translation gives CATSSHVSNPNTEAFF.

The chain uses TRBV7-2 and TRBJ1-6; TRBD1 agrees at 7 bases. Germline lookup yields CDR1 SGHTA and CDR2 FQGNSA. The ends lost 2 bases at V and 8 bases at J; junction bases unmatched: 6. The CDR3 runs to 15 residues. CDR3 coding DNA: TGTGCCAGCAGCTTAAAGACAGGGTACGATTCACCCCTCCACTTT. Encoded protein: CASSLKTGYDSPLHF.

This sequence joins TRBV28 and TRBJ1-3; TRBD1 might be the D (6 bases). This CDR3 has 15 amino acids. CDR1 is MDHEN and CDR2 is SYDVKM in the germline V gene. The V and J ends lost 5 bases and 0 bases respectively, with 11 bases between them. The CDR3 sequence is CASSQGTRSGNTIYF. CDR3 coding DNA: TGTGCCAGCAGTCAAGGGACACGCTCTGGAAACACCATATATTTT.

This clonotype was seen only a few times. The V and J genes are TRBV24-1 and TRBJ1-2; D not resolved. Trimming pared 3 bases from V and 8 bases from J, leaving 9 bases between. The CDR3 extends over 12 amino acids. Germline V gene sequence: CDR1 KGHDR, CDR2 SFDVKD. CDR3 protein: CATSDPIGGYTF. In nucleotides, the CDR3 is TGTGCCACCAGTGATCCTATAGGAGGCTACACCTTC.

The J gene is TRBJ2-5, the V gene TRBV6-5; D might be TRBD1 (5 bases). This CDR3 has 14 residues. Germline loops: CDR1 MNHEY, CDR2 SVGAGI. Trimming removed 2 bases from V and 5 bases from J, with 12 bases in between. The CDR3 DNA is TGTGCCAGCAGTTACGGGGCAGCTCTGGAGACCCAGTACTTC. The encoded protein is CASSYGAALETQYF.

The CDR3 sequence: CASSSELRGVKLFF. DNA for the CDR3: TGTGCCAGCAGCTCCGAACTACGGGGAGTAAAACTGTTTTTT. The chain recombines TRBV7-6 with TRBJ1-4; D is unresolved. Trimming left V 4 bases short and J 10 bases short, with 16 bases between. Germline V gives CDR1 SGHVS, CDR2 FNYEAQ. The CDR3 is made up of 14 amino acids.

V gene TRBV7-9 combines with J gene TRBJ2-3, with D perhaps matching TRBD2 (6 bases). Deletions cut 4 bases from V and 0 bases from J, with 23 bases between. This CDR3 contains 19 residues. Germline CDR1 is SEHNR and CDR2 is FQNEAQ (reference sequence). CDR3 sequence reads: CASSSPRDGGLISTDTQYF. Written as DNA, the CDR3 is TGTGCCAGCAGCTCACCCCGCGACGGAGGGCTTATTAGCACAGATACGCAGTATTTT.

V is TRBV30 and J is TRBJ1-5; 7 bases map to TRBD1. Germline-derived CDR1 and CDR2 are GTSNPN and SVGIG (reference sequence). This CDR3 region has 16 residues. The J segment lost 1 base and the V segment lost 2 bases, leaving 8 bases of the junction unmatched. Written as DNA, the CDR3 is TGTGCCTGGAGTAGGGGCGCCAGGGGGAGCAATCAGCCCCAGCATTTT. Amino acid sequence: CAWSRGARGSNQPQHF. Combining the CDR3 with reference TRBV30 and TRBJ1-5 gives the whole variable domain SQTIHQWPATLVQPVGSPLSLECTVEGTSNPNLYWYRQAAGRGLQLLFYSVGIGQISSEVPQNLSASRPQDRQFILSSKKLLLSDSGFYLCAWSRGARGSNQPQHFGDGTRLSIL.

This clonotype appeared a single time. This chain uses TRBV7-8 with TRBJ2-2; 14 bases align to TRBD2. Germline values: CDR1 SGHVS, CDR2 FQNEAQ. J was trimmed by 4 bases and V by 4 bases; bases with no gene match: 5. This CDR3 spans 17 amino acids. CDR3 region: CASSSRTSGRSTGELFF. As DNA, the CDR3 is TGTGCCAGCAGCTCTAGGACTAGCGGGAGGTCCACCGGGGAGCTGTTTTTT.

The chain carries TRBV4-1 and TRBJ2-2, with no clear D. Germline V gene lookup returns CDR1 MGHRA and CDR2 YSYEKL. The CDR3 is 15 amino acids. V gave up 3 bases and J gave up 0 bases, with 8 bases separating them. The CDR3 loop is CASSQGHTNTGELFF. Written as DNA, the CDR3 is TGCGCCAGCAGCCAGGGCCATACGAACACCGGGGAGCTGTTTTTT.

The V and J genes are TRBV18 and TRBJ1-6, with D maybe TRBD1 (5 bases). The CDR3 spans 16 residues. CDR1 is KGHSH, CDR2 LQKENI, per germline. V dropped 3 bases and J dropped 10 bases, with 19 bases sitting between them. The CDR3 DNA is TGTGCCAGCTCACCCCCTGGAACAGGTCTTAGCTCACCCCTCCACTTT. This encodes CASSPPGTGLSSPLHF.

Here the CDR3 reads CASSLVYGYGYTF. The CDR3 nucleotides are TGTGCCAGCAGTTTAGTTTACGGCTATGGCTACACCTTC. The J gene is TRBJ1-2, the V gene TRBV27, with unresolved D. The CDR3 is 13 residues long. Germline-derived CDR1 and CDR2 are MNHEY and SMNVEV (reference sequence). The V end was cut by 2 bases, the J end by 4 bases, with 8 bases between.

The table lists this clonotype with a few counts. The gene calls are TRBV27 and TRBJ2-7; the D call may be TRBD1 or TRBD2 (5 bases each). V dropped 5 bases and J dropped 0 bases, with 17 bases sitting between them. The CDR3 is made up of 16 amino acids. The germline V gene encodes CDR1 MNHEY and CDR2 SMNVEV (reference sequence). CDR3 sequence (DNA): TGTGCCAGCAGTCCAAAGCCGGGGCCTCCCTCCTACGAGCAGTACTTC. Its protein product is CASSPKPGPPSYEQYF.

Note on this clonotype: The germline gene is not matched at one end of the junction; a read error may be the cause. This chain connects TRBV20-1 to TRBJ2-7; TRBD1 matches at 12 bases. The CDR3 runs 15 residues. Germline V gene data show CDR1 as DFQATT and CDR2 as SNEGSKA (reference sequence). CDR3 nucleotides: TGCAGTGCTTTCTACACCGGGACAGGGGGCTACGGGCAGTACTTC. Residues: CSAFYTGTGGYGQYF.

The V and J genes are TRBV28 and TRBJ2-6; D is unresolved. V was shortened by 10 bases and J by 0 bases, with 13 bases between the two germline ends. Germline lookup yields CDR1 MDHEN and CDR2 SYDVKM. The CDR3 has 15 residues. As DNA, the CDR3 is TGTGCCACCACAGAGACTCGCTCTGGGGCCAACGTCCTGACTTTC. Protein sequence: CATTETRSGANVLTF.

V usage is TRBV10-3 and J usage is TRBJ1-1; possible D gene TRBD1, 5 bases. Trimming left V 9 bases short and J 5 bases short, with 16 bases between. Germline CDR1 reads ENHRY; CDR2 reads SYGVKD. The CDR3 is 13 amino acids. The CDR3 spells CAIRGEPVTEAFF. CDR3 nucleotide sequence: TGTGCCATTCGAGGGGAACCCGTTACTGAAGCTTTCTTT.

The count of this clonotype is one. This sequence joins TRBV20-1 and TRBJ2-7; 9 nucleotides line up with TRBD1. Germline V lookup: CDR1 DFQATT, CDR2 SNEGSKA (reference sequence). The ends lost 4 bases at V and 6 bases at J; junction bases unmatched: 16. The CDR3 length is 16 residues. CDR3 coding DNA: TGCAGTGCTATACCTACTTCCGGGACAGGGAGGGTCGAGCAGTACTTC. As protein: CSAIPTSGTGRVEQYF.

V is TRBV20-1 and J is TRBJ2-2; 8 bases are a match to TRBD2. CDR3 length equals 19 residues. Trimming removed 2 bases from V and 5 bases from J; junction bases left unmatched: 19. Germline V gene data show CDR1 as DFQATT and CDR2 as SNEGSKA (reference sequence). The CDR3 DNA sequence: TGCAGTGCTAGATACCCCGGGACTAGAATCCCCCCAATGACCGGGGAGCTGTTTTTT. Translation: CSARYPGTRIPPMTGELFF.

This chain uses TRBV7-2 with TRBJ2-3, with 7 bases matching TRBD2. The germline V gene encodes CDR1 SGHTA and CDR2 FQGNSA. The CDR3 consists of 17 residues. With 5 bases clipped from V and 2 bases from J, the junction kept 13 bases outside the gene matches. This CDR3 is CASSAPLKGRATDTQYF. The CDR3, as DNA: TGTGCCAGCAGCGCCCCGCTAAAGGGGAGGGCCACAGATACGCAGTATTTT.

This clonotype has only a few counts. This chain uses TRBV20-1 with TRBJ2-4, with 12 bases lining up with TRBD2. The germline V gene encodes CDR1 DFQATT and CDR2 SNEGSKA (reference sequence). There are 14 residues in the CDR3. After removal of 3 bases from V and 7 bases from J, the junction contained 4 bases not matched to a gene. CDR3 amino acids: CSASLLAGGNIQYF. The CDR3 coding sequence is TGCAGTGCTAGTCTGCTAGCGGGAGGGAACATTCAGTACTTC.

This rearrangement joins TRBV7-6 to TRBJ1-1, with no clear D. V was cut by 5 bases and J by 1 base, with 8 bases left in between. The V gene's germline CDR1 is SGHVS and CDR2 FNYEAQ. This CDR3 has 13 amino acids. In DNA, the CDR3 is TGTGCCAGCAGCCAAACGGCGAACACTGAAGCTTTCTTT. Residues: CASSQTANTEAFF.

V gene TRBV20-1 combines with J gene TRBJ2-7, with TRBD2 identical over 13 bases. The V gene end was trimmed by 4 bases and the J gene end by 3 bases; junction bases not matched to a gene: 6. The V gene's germline CDR1 is DFQATT and CDR2 SNEGSKA (reference sequence). The CDR3 spans 15 residues. CDR3 DNA sequence: TGCAGTGCTACTACGCGGACTAGCGGGAGCTACGAGCAGTACTTC. It specifies CSATTRTSGSYEQYF.

A few counts support this clonotype. The V and J genes are TRBV19 and TRBJ2-4; tentatively, D is TRBD2 (6 bases). The CDR3 has 15 amino acids. The V gene's germline CDR1 is LNHDA and CDR2 SQIVND (reference sequence). With 5 bases removed from V and 2 bases from J, the gap between germline ends came to 13 bases. The CDR3 region is CASSRGAGTKNIQYF. CDR3 sequence (DNA): TGTGCCAGTAGTCGGGGAGCGGGCACCAAAAACATTCAGTACTTC.

The chain links TRBV30 to TRBJ2-5, with a possible D match to TRBD2 (6 bases). CDR1 is GTSNPN, CDR2 SVGIG, per germline (reference sequence). The length of the CDR3 is 16 residues. V lost 0 bases and J 5 bases, leaving 19 bases between the germline ends. DNA for the CDR3: TGTGCCTGGAGTGTTAGCGGACCGCTCGGAGGGGAGACCCAGTACTTC. Encoded protein: CAWSVSGPLGGETQYF.

Here the CDR3 reads CAISDKLYEQYF. The DNA of the CDR3 is TGTGCCATCAGTGACAAACTCTACGAGCAGTACTTC. This chain joins TRBV10-3 and TRBJ2-7; D gene uncertain. The germline CDR1 and CDR2 sequences are ENHRY and SYGVKD. The length of the CDR3 is 12 residues. Trimming took off 3 bases at V and 3 bases at J, with 6 bases between the two ends.

This sequence joins TRBV6-2 or TRBV6-3 and TRBJ2-7; TRBD2 might be the D (5 bases). Germline CDR1 and CDR2: MNHEY and SVGEGT. Trimming removed 2 bases from V and 1 base from J, with 18 bases in between. The CDR3 spans 17 residues. The CDR3 spells CASSYPRHQLDSYEQYF. CDR3 DNA: TGTGCCAGCAGTTACCCGAGGCACCAACTAGATTCCTACGAGCAGTACTTC.

J is TRBJ2-7 and V is TRBV21-1; TRBD2 is the table's D call, not checked against the DNA. TRBV21-1 corresponds to a pseudogene. CDR3 length equals 19 residues. CDR3 region: CASSTSTGTGTSGSHEQYF. The CDR3 DNA sequence: TGTGCCAGCAGCACCTCGACCGGGACAGGGACTAGCGGGAGTCACGAGCAGTACTTC.

The chain links TRBV7-4 to TRBJ1-5; D is undetermined. Germline V lookup: CDR1 SGHVT, CDR2 SQSDAQ. The CDR3 contains 16 residues. Trimming pared 1 base from V and 4 bases from J, leaving 14 bases between. CDR3 amino acids: CASSLGWAFWNQPQHF. The CDR3, as DNA: TGTGCCAGCAGCTTAGGGTGGGCGTTTTGGAATCAGCCCCAGCATTTT.

The V call is TRBV2, the J call TRBJ1-2; TRBD1 aligns across 8 bases. The germline gives CDR1 SNHLY, CDR2 FYNNEI. The CDR3 totals 13 residues. Trimming removed 4 bases from V and 5 bases from J; junction bases left unmatched: 3. As DNA, the CDR3 is TGTGCCAGCAGTGGACAGGGGCGGTATGGCTACACCTTC. Protein: CASSGQGRYGYTF.